This T cell receptor (beta chain) came from a study of shared clonotypes between healthy human individuals. Study-wide context: The study used three CD4 naive, three CD4 memory, two CD8 naive and one CD8 memory plate per donor. Notes on the study in general: Shared clonotypes across all four donors exceeded non-shared ones in generation probability.

Comments on this clone: As yet, its antigen is unknown.

Data came from immunoSEQ multiplex PCR; TCRdb stores just in-frame clones and leaves some out. The top ten hold 0.1% to 0.15% of the sample, which has over 2 million clones, approximately 95% seen once. Per the germline V gene, CDR1 is MDHEN and CDR2 is SYDVKM. The CDR3 covers 13 residues. Trimming took off 3 bases at V and 6 bases at J, with 11 bases between the two ends. Within Nashville, Tennessee resided all donors, each a Caucasian adult. Material: naive CD4+ T cells sorted from blood. Noted subset: CD45RA+ positively selected. J is TRBJ1-2 and V is TRBV28, with D possibly being TRBD1 (6 bases). The origin of this receptor is a man aged 18 to 29 in good health. The CDR3 region has the DNA TGTGCCAGCAGTTTGGGGGGCGCCGATGGCTACACCTTC. Amino acids: CASSLGGADGYTF.